The clone carrying this T cell receptor (beta chain) was seen more than once but under ten times. TCRdb ran MiXCR on the 5' RACE reads and lists one entry per CDR3 protein. In the table there are 300,000 to 400,000 distinct CDR3 sequences, roughly 9% of which are singletons. These data belong to a study of identical twins. This CDR3 has 14 residues. Trimming stripped 8 bases from V and 1 base from J, with 13 bases between. All donors were healthy, and all were Caucasian. The clonotype comes from a woman in her 50s in good health. The sample consisted of naive T cells sorted from blood. The chain combines TRBV12-3 or TRBV12-4 with TRBJ2-3, with D possibly TRBD2 on 6 matching bases. Here the CDR3 reads CASAPDYRTDTQYF. CDR3 nucleotides: TGTGCCAGCGCCCCGGACTACCGCACAGATACGCAGTATTTT.